A single sample gave rise to the 21 T cell receptor beta chains below, sequenced in a study of blood T cells in healthy people across ages. Through a sample-barcoded 5' primer and a J-beta primer mix, a second PCR was run for 7 to 11 cycles. In TCRdb, the 5' RACE reads were re-called with MiXCR into one record per CDR3 protein. This sample yields roughly 1,700,000 distinct CDR3 sequences, of which roughly 27% are seen a single time; roughly 8.2% belongs to the top ten. Sequences were obtained from blood. These receptors were taken from a woman in her 30s in good health.

This clonotype was detected ten times or more. The chain carries TRBV10-3 and TRBJ2-1, with TRBD2 matching over 12 bases. Germline trimming cut 3 bases from V and 8 bases from J; bases unmatched to any gene: 8. The CDR3 has 16 amino acids. Germline CDR1 is ENHRY and CDR2 is SYGVKD. DNA of the CDR3: TGTGCCATCAGTGAATCACTAGCGGGAGGAGGGGATGAGCAGTTCTTC. The encoded protein is CAISESLAGGGDEQFF.

This clonotype was counted only a few times. V is TRBV12-3 or TRBV12-4 and J is TRBJ2-7; D is ambiguous. The CDR3 length is 20 residues. V lost 3 bases to trimming and J lost 3 bases, with 30 bases between them. The CDR3 DNA reads TGTGCCAGCAGTTTGAGTCGGGCTAGTTTATCCGAGGTCTCAAACTACGAGCAGTACTTC. Encoded protein: CASSLSRASLSEVSNYEQYF.

CDR3 sequence (DNA): TGTGCCAGCAGCCACGGATTCACCGGGAGTGTCTACGAGCAGTACTTC. Protein product: CASSHGFTGSVYEQYF. The V gene is TRBV7-9, the J gene TRBJ2-7; the D gene is possibly TRBD2 (6 bases). The CDR3 has 16 amino acids. Trimming left V 5 bases short and J 3 bases short, with 20 bases between. Germline assignment: CDR1 SEHNR and CDR2 FQNEAQ (reference sequence).

This clonotype was detected only a few times. The chain uses TRBV9 and TRBJ1-2; D is perhaps TRBD1 (6 bases). The germline gives CDR1 SGDLS, CDR2 YYNGEE. Trimming took 0 bases from V and 4 from J, leaving 10 bases between them. The CDR3 is 14 amino acids. As DNA, the CDR3 is TGTGCCAGCAGCGTAGGCAGGGGAAGCTATGGCTACACCTTC. Translating it yields CASSVGRGSYGYTF.

CDR3 bases: TGCAGTGCTACAATCTCGGGACAGGGTTACACTGAAGCTTTCTTT. Its protein is CSATISGQGYTEAFF. The rearrangement links TRBV20-1 to TRBJ1-1; 9 bases are a match to TRBD1. Per germline, CDR1 DFQATT and CDR2 SNEGSKA (reference sequence). The CDR3 sequence is 15 residues long. V trimming: 4 bases; J trimming: 3 bases; junction bases outside the gene matches: 9.

This clonotype came up once. A read error may be the cause here, since a much bigger clone is one base away. This chain uses TRBV5-1 with TRBJ2-7, with D unresolved. The CDR3 extends over 13 amino acids. Trimming left V 3 bases short and J 3 bases short, with 10 bases between. CDR1 is SGHRS and CDR2 is YFSETQ in the germline V gene. CDR3 nucleotides: TGCGCCAGCAGCTCCGACAATATCTACGAGCAGTACTTC. It is translated as CASSSDNIYEQYF.

This clonotype was seen a handful of times. This chain's CDR3 is CASSVEGDRGWYNEQFF. DNA of the CDR3: TGTGCCAGCAGCGTAGAGGGAGACAGGGGCTGGTACAATGAGCAGTTCTTC. This sequence joins TRBV9 and TRBJ2-1; TRBD1 aligns across 8 bases. Germline CDR1 SGDLS, CDR2 YYNGEE. V lost 0 bases to trimming and J lost 4 bases; unmatched junction nucleotides: 9. The CDR3 is 17 residues long.

The chain joins TRBV20-1 to TRBJ1-1; D possibly corresponds to TRBD1 (6 bases). CDR1 is DFQATT and CDR2 is SNEGSKA in the germline V gene (reference sequence). This CDR3 spans 13 amino acids. V lost 5 bases and J 5 bases, leaving 15 bases between the germline ends. CDR3 region: CSAGSGVETEAFF. DNA for the CDR3: TGCAGTGCTGGTTCAGGGGTTGAGACTGAAGCTTTCTTT.

This clonotype was recorded many times. The rearrangement joins TRBV7-9 to TRBJ2-7, with D possibly being TRBD2 (5 bases). This CDR3 contains 13 residues. Germline-derived CDR1 and CDR2 are SEHNR and FQNEAQ (reference sequence). V lost 5 bases and J lost 2, with 10 bases in between. The CDR3 DNA follows: TGTGCCAGCAGCCCCGGGGTAGCCTACGAGCAGTACTTC. Protein sequence: CASSPGVAYEQYF.

This clonotype appeared a few times. The rearrangement uses TRBV4-3 and TRBJ2-1; 12 bases agree with TRBD2. CDR1 is LGHNA, CDR2 YSLEER, per germline. V was pared by 4 bases and J by 8 bases, with 12 bases of the junction left unmatched. The CDR3 has 17 residues. DNA of the CDR3: TGCGCCAGCAGCCTGGGACCACTAGCGGGAGGCGCGGATGAGCAGTTCTTC. It encodes CASSLGPLAGGADEQFF.

This clonotype was seen a single time. A read error may account for a junction end that differs from germline. The gene calls are TRBV7-3 and TRBJ2-6, with TRBD2 matching 12 bases. The germline V gene encodes CDR1 SGHTA and CDR2 FQGTGA. This CDR3 has 17 amino acids. CDR3 in DNA: TGTGCCAGCAGCGCTAGCGGGGGGGCTACTGGGGCCAACGTCCGGACTTTC. It translates to CASSASGGATGANVRTF.

The chain uses TRBV30 and TRBJ1-6; D is unclear. V was clipped by 1 base and J by 9 bases, with 10 bases between them. The germline V gene encodes CDR1 GTSNPN and CDR2 SVGIG (reference sequence). This CDR3 spans 13 amino acids. Here the CDR3 reads CAWSDSRSSPLHF. CDR3 bases: TGTGCCTGGAGTGATTCCCGCAGTTCACCCCTCCACTTT.

The chain recombines TRBV5-1 with TRBJ2-7, with 10 nucleotides matching TRBD2. The CDR3 covers 17 residues. Trimming cost V 0 bases and J 7 bases; bases outside gene matches: 13. Germline V gene lookup returns CDR1 SGHRS and CDR2 YFSETQ. This CDR3 reads CASSLAGSGRPPREQYF. The DNA of the CDR3 is TGCGCCAGCAGCTTGGCGGGTAGCGGGAGGCCACCCCGGGAGCAGTACTTC.

This chain uses TRBV18 with TRBJ2-7, with 7 bases identical to TRBD1. The V and J ends lost 7 bases and 5 bases, in that order; junction bases with no gene match: 8. Looked up from germline, CDR1 is KGHSH and CDR2 is LQKENI. The length of the CDR3 is 13 residues. Written as DNA, the CDR3 is TGTGCCAGCTTCCGAACAGGGGAGCACGAGCAGTACTTC. This gives the protein CASFRTGEHEQYF. The full variable domain, completed using reference TRBV18 and TRBJ2-7, is NAGVMQNPRHLVRRRGQEARLRCSPMKGHSHVYWYRQLPEEGLKFMVYLQKENIIDESGMPKERFSAEFPKEGPSILRIQQVVRGDSAAYFCASFRTGEHEQYFGPGTRLTVT.

The J gene is TRBJ2-1, the V gene TRBV5-1; no clear D. The CDR3 has 14 amino acids. V shed 3 bases and J shed 9 bases, with 16 bases lying between them. Germline values: CDR1 SGHRS, CDR2 YFSETQ. The CDR3, as DNA: TGCGCCAGCAGCTCCCGCTCTGAATTGGTTGAGCAGTTCTTC. It codes for CASSSRSELVEQFF.

This clonotype was detected ten times or more. The junction shows a germline mismatch at one end, possibly a read error. V is TRBV4-1 and J is TRBJ2-1, with 12 bases identical to TRBD1. The CDR3 is made up of 15 amino acids. Per the germline V gene, CDR1 is MGHRA and CDR2 is YSYEKL. The CDR3 DNA reads as TGCGCCAGCAGTCAGGGACAGGGGGCCAACAATGATCAGTTCTTC. Residues: CASSQGQGANNDQFF.

This clonotype showed up just a few times. This sequence joins TRBV5-1 and TRBJ1-1; D not resolved. The CDR3 spans 15 residues. The germline V gene has CDR1 SGHRS and CDR2 YFSETQ. The V end lost 3 bases, the J end lost 5 bases, and 17 bases lay between the germline ends. The CDR3 region is CASSYNRYRRTEAFF. Written as DNA, the CDR3 is TGCGCCAGCAGCTACAATCGGTACCGCAGGACTGAAGCTTTCTTT.

This clonotype was counted a few times. The gene calls are TRBV5-1 and TRBJ2-1, with TRBD2 as a possible D gene (7 bases). V dropped 7 bases and J dropped 8 bases, with 13 bases sitting between them. The V gene's germline CDR1 is SGHRS and CDR2 YFSETQ. The CDR3 runs 12 residues. CDR3 coding DNA: TGCGCCAGCGTGGGGGCGGGGGATGAGCAGTTCTTC. Protein: CASVGAGDEQFF.

This sequence joins TRBV5-1 and TRBJ1-6, with TRBD1 matching 8 bases. Germline trimming cut 4 bases from V and 0 bases from J; bases unmatched to any gene: 9. The CDR3 loop spans 18 amino acids. CDR1 SGHRS and CDR2 YFSETQ come from the germline V gene. The CDR3 here is CASSPGTGSSSYNSPLHF. CDR3 nucleotides: TGCGCCAGCAGCCCCGGGACAGGTAGTAGCTCCTATAATTCACCCCTCCACTTT.

The rearrangement joins TRBV29-1 to TRBJ2-3; D not resolved. Germline CDR1 and CDR2: SQVTM and ANQGSEA. CDR3 length equals 14 residues. The V gene lost 6 bases and the J gene lost 2 bases, with 15 bases spanning the gap. Here the CDR3 reads CSVGLEDSTDTQYF. As DNA, the CDR3 is TGCAGCGTCGGATTAGAGGATTCCACAGATACGCAGTATTTT.

This clonotype has a handful of counts. J is TRBJ2-3 and V is TRBV10-3; the match to TRBD2 covers 13 bases. Germline V gene data show CDR1 as ENHRY and CDR2 as SYGVKD. The trim removed 2 bases at V and 6 bases at J, leaving 5 bases unmatched. The CDR3 extends over 16 amino acids. The CDR3 coding sequence is TGTGCCATCAGTGAGACTAGCGGGGGGGCCTTGGATACGCAGTATTTT. Its protein product is CAISETSGGALDTQYF.